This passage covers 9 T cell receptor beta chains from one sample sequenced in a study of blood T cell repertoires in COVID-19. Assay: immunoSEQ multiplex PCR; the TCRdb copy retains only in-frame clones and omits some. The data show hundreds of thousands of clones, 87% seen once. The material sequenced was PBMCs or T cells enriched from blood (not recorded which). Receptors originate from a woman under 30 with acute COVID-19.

The CDR3 loop reads CASSYPGGAEAFF. The CDR3, as DNA: TGTGCCAGCAGTTATCCCGGAGGCGCTGAAGCTTTCTTT. V gene TRBV6-2 or TRBV6-3 combines with J gene TRBJ1-1; D is unclear. The CDR3 spans 13 residues. Germline CDR1 is MNHEY and CDR2 is SVGEGT. Trimming removed 3 bases at V and 6 bases at J, with 11 bases between.

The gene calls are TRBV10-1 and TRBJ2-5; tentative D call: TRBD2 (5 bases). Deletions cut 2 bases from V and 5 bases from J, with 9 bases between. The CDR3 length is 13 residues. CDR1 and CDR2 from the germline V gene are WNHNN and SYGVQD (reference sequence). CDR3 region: CASSEEGSETQYF. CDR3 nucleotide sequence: TGCGCCAGCAGTGAGGAGGGTTCTGAGACCCAGTACTTC.

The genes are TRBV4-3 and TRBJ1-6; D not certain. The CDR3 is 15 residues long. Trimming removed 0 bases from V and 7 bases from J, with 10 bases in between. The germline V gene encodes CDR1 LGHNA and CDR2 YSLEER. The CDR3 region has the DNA TGCGCCAGCAGCCAAGAGCCCCAGGCCAATTCACCCCTCCACTTT. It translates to CASSQEPQANSPLHF.

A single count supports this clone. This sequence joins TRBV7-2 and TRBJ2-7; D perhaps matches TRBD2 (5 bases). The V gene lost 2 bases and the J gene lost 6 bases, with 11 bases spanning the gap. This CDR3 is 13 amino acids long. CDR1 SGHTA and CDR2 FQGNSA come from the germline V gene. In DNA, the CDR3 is TGTGCCAGCAGCTTACTGGGAGCAGGCGAGCAGTACTTC. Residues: CASSLLGAGEQYF.

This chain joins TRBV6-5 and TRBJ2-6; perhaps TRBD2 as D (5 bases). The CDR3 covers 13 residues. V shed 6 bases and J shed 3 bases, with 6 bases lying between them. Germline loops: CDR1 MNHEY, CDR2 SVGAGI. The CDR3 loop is CASRAGGANVLTF. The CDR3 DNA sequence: TGTGCCAGCAGGGCGGGTGGGGCCAACGTCCTGACTTTC.

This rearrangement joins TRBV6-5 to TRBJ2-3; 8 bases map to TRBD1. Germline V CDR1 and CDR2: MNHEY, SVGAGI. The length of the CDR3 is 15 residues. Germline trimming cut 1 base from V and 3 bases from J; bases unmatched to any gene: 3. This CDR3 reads CASSYWTGMTDTQYF. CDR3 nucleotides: TGTGCCAGCAGTTACTGGACAGGGATGACAGATACGCAGTATTTT.

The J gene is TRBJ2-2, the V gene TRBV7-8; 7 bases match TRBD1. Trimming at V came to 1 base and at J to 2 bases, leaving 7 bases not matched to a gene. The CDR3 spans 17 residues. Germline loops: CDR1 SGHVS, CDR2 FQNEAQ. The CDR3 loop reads CASSLGPGTDNTGELFF. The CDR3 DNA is TGTGCCAGCAGCTTAGGACCCGGGACAGACAACACCGGGGAGCTGTTTTTT.

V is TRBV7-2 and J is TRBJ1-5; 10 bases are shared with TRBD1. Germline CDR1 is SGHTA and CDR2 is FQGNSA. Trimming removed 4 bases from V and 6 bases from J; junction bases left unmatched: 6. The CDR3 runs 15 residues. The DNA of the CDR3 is TGTGCCAGCAGCTCCCCCGACAGGGGGCTTCAGCCCCAGCATTTT. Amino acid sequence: CASSSPDRGLQPQHF. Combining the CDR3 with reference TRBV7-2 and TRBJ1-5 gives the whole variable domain GAGVSQSPSNKVTEKGKDVELRCDPISGHTALYWYRQSLGQGLEFLIYFQGNSAPDKSGLPSDRFSAERTGGSVSTLTIQRTQQEDSAVYLCASSSPDRGLQPQHFGDGTRLSIL.

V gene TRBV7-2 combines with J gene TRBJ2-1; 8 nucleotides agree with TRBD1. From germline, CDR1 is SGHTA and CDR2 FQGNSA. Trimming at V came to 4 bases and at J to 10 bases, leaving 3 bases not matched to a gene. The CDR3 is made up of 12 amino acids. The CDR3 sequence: CASSWQGAEQFF. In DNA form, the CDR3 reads TGTGCCAGCAGCTGGCAGGGGGCAGAGCAGTTCTTC. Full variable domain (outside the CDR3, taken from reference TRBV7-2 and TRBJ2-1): GAGVSQSPSNKVTEKGKDVELRCDPISGHTALYWYRQSLGQGLEFLIYFQGNSAPDKSGLPSDRFSAERTGGSVSTLTIQRTQQEDSAVYLCASSWQGAEQFFGPGTRLTVL.